This entry concerns a single T cell receptor (beta chain). CDR1 is KGHSH, CDR2 LQKENI, per germline. After removal of 8 bases from V and 7 bases from J, the junction contained 15 bases not matched to a gene. The CDR3 covers 16 residues. PCR replicates from unsorted PBMC used around 300 ng DNA, and this amount was 32,000 or so T cell genomes. Scientists sequenced DNA from unsorted PBMC on ten immunoSEQ deep assay plates. Profiling relied on immunoSEQ multiplex PCR, and the TCRdb table lists in-frame clones only, not all of them. The sample lists hundreds of thousands of clones, around 76% seen once, with around 13% in the top ten. This specimen comes from a study of shared clonotypes between healthy human individuals. About 100 million PBMCs per unsorted sample were used for genomic DNA.

The clonotype originates from a woman between 40 and 55 years old in good health. Some clones in this sample may be carry-over from other donors' samples. Sequencing input: PBMCs. The chain employs TRBV18 and TRBJ2-1, with TRBD1 matching over 9 bases. The CDR3 loop is CASLQGGGQGQNEQFF. CDR3 nucleotide sequence: TGTGCCAGCCTTCAGGGGGGGGGACAGGGCCAGAATGAGCAGTTCTTC.